The 23 T cell receptor beta chains listed next were all sequenced from one sample in a study of T cells expressing NK-cell markers. From the 5' RACE reads, TCRdb lists one entry per CDR3 protein and no DNA. Its listing shows 300,000 to 450,000 distinct CDR3 sequences. The sample consisted of blood T cells: a sorted CD56 or NKG2C T cell subset, CD4+ or CD8+ T cells, or bulk PBMC T cells (not recorded which). The receptors come from a man aged 18-69 years in good health.

V usage is TRBV27 and J usage is TRBJ2-4; TCRdb designates TRBD2, a call that cannot be tested without DNA. Per germline, CDR1 MNHEY and CDR2 SMNVEV (reference sequence). This CDR3 is built from 16 residues. CDR3 protein: CASSPWTSGHKNIQYF.

This chain joins TRBV18 and TRBJ1-1. Germline lookup yields CDR1 KGHSH and CDR2 LQKENI. The CDR3 has 14 residues. The CDR3 here is CASSPSQSRTEAFF.

V usage is TRBV20-1 and J usage is TRBJ2-7; TCRdb's D call, TRBD1, is unchecked because there is no DNA. Looked up from germline, CDR1 is DFQATT and CDR2 is SNEGSKA (reference sequence). The length of the CDR3 is 13 residues. This CDR3 reads CSANGQTTYEQYF.

The rearrangement links TRBV7-8 to TRBJ2-2; lacking DNA, the TRBD1 call made by TCRdb goes unchecked. Germline V CDR1 and CDR2: SGHVS, FQNEAQ. The CDR3 spans 13 residues. The CDR3: CASSKGGAGELFF.

The rearrangement uses TRBV6-2 or TRBV6-3 and TRBJ1-2; TCRdb's assignment of TRBD1 cannot be checked, as there is no DNA. The CDR3 is 15 amino acids. Per the germline V gene, CDR1 is MNHEY and CDR2 is SVGEGT. This chain's CDR3 is CASSYSPGQGYGYTF.

The CDR3 reads CAISEPQTWRSDYEQYF. The chain has TRBV10-3 and TRBJ2-7; TCRdb selects TRBD2, and the lack of DNA leaves this call unchecked. The CDR3 loop spans 17 amino acids. Germline CDR1 is ENHRY and CDR2 is SYGVKD.

The chain uses TRBV12-3 or TRBV12-4 and TRBJ1-3; there is no DNA to check the TCRdb D call of TRBD1. The CDR3 contains 13 residues. The CDR3 reads CASKAPGRNTIYF.

This sequence joins TRBV9 and TRBJ2-1; checking the TCRdb D call of TRBD2 is not possible without DNA. Germline V CDR1 and CDR2: SGDLS, YYNGEE. This CDR3 spans 17 amino acids. The CDR3 sequence is CASSVTWGLAEYNEQFF.

CDR3 in amino acids: CSVLGWGRVDNEQFF. The chain carries TRBV20-1 and TRBJ2-1; with no DNA, the TCRdb D assignment of TRBD1 cannot be verified. In germline, CDR1 is DFQATT, CDR2 SNEGSKA (reference sequence). The CDR3 totals 15 residues.

J is TRBJ1-2 and V is TRBV5-1. This CDR3 has 12 residues. CDR1 and CDR2 (germline): SGHRS, YFSETQ. CDR3 in amino acids: CASRDTYYGYTF.

The V call is TRBV28, the J call TRBJ2-3; the TCRdb D gene call, TRBD2, has no DNA to confirm it. The CDR3 has 15 residues. Germline values: CDR1 MDHEN, CDR2 SYDVKM. The CDR3 loop reads CASSLMGLSQGTQYF.

This sequence joins TRBV6-1 and TRBJ1-1. The length of the CDR3 is 11 residues. Germline V gives CDR1 MNHNS, CDR2 SASEGT. The CDR3 sequence is CASRWHTEAFF.

The chain employs TRBV6-5 and TRBJ1-3; the D call of TRBD1 rests on TCRdb alone, since no DNA is present to check it. The CDR3 sequence is 12 residues long. CDR1 is MNHEY, CDR2 SVGAGI, per germline. Here the CDR3 reads CASWGSGNTIYF.

V and J are TRBV7-3 and TRBJ2-3; TCRdb's D call, TRBD2, is unchecked because there is no DNA. CDR1 is SGHTA, CDR2 FQGTGA, per germline. This CDR3 comprises 16 residues. The chain's CDR3 is CASSHEGLAATDTQYF.

The CDR3 sequence: CASSEASGSFYEQYF. V gene TRBV2 combines with J gene TRBJ2-7; TCRdb lists TRBD2, though no DNA is available to test this call. CDR1 SNHLY and CDR2 FYNNEI come from the germline V gene. CDR3 length: 15 residues.

The chain is built from TRBV5-5 and TRBJ2-2. Germline lookup yields CDR1 SGHKS and CDR2 YYEKEE (reference sequence). The CDR3 has 14 residues. The CDR3: CASRSVGNTGELFF.

This chain uses TRBV19 with TRBJ1-1. The CDR3 length is 15 residues. Germline CDR1 and CDR2: LNHDA and SQIVND (reference sequence). The CDR3: CASSIDARMNTEAFF.

V and J are TRBV18 and TRBJ1-5; checking the TCRdb D call of TRBD1 is not possible without DNA. CDR3 length: 14 residues. Germline V lookup: CDR1 KGHSH, CDR2 LQKENI. CDR3: CASSPGTGNQPQHF.

Here the CDR3 reads CASSLGLAVYEQYF. V usage is TRBV28 and J usage is TRBJ2-7; there is no DNA to check the TCRdb D call of TRBD2. The CDR3 consists of 14 residues. Germline V gene data show CDR1 as MDHEN and CDR2 as SYDVKM.

The CDR3 sequence: CASSVSITYGYTF. The chain combines TRBV9 with TRBJ1-2. The CDR3 loop spans 13 amino acids. In germline, CDR1 is SGDLS, CDR2 YYNGEE.

CDR3 sequence reads: CASSLYGGDSYEQYF. The V call is TRBV28, the J call TRBJ2-7. CDR1 and CDR2 (germline): MDHEN, SYDVKM. The CDR3 loop spans 15 amino acids.

The CDR3 protein is CASTPGLGLETQYF. This chain connects TRBV12-3 or TRBV12-4 to TRBJ2-5; TCRdb's D call, TRBD1, is unchecked because there is no DNA. The CDR3 is 14 residues long.

V gene TRBV20-1 combines with J gene TRBJ1-1; TCRdb indicates TRBD1, and absent DNA this call remains unverified. The V gene's germline CDR1 is DFQATT and CDR2 SNEGSKA (reference sequence). CDR3 length equals 13 residues. CDR3 region: CSAARGSNTEAFF.